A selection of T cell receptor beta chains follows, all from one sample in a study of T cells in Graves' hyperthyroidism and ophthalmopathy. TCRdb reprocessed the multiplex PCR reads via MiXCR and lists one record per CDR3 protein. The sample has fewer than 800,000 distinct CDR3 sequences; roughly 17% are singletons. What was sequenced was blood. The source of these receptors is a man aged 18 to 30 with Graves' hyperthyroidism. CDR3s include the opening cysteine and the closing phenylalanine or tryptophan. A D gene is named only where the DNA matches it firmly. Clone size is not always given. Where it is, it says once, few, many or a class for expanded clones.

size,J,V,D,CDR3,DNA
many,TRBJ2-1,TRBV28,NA,CASTDLSNEQFF,TGTGCCAGCACGGATTTAAGCAATGAGCAGTTCTTC
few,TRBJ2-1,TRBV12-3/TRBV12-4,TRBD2,CASSLRGLAVEQFF,TGTGCCAGCAGTTTAAGGGGACTAGCGGTTGAGCAGTTCTTC
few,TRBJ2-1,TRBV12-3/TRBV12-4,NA,CASSRPIPGEQFF,TGTGCCAGCAGCCGCCCCATCCCGGGTGAGCAGTTCTTC
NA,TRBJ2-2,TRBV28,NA,CASSSAGQGTGELFF,TGTGCCAGCAGCTCGGCGGGGCAGGGAACCGGGGAGCTGTTTTTT
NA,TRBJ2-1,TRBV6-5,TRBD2,CASSYSGPGTREFEQFF,TGTGCCAGCAGTTACTCGGGACCCGGGACTAGGGAATTCGAGCAGTTCTTC
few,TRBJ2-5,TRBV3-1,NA,CASSQDRTSNQETQYF,TGTGCCAGCAGCCAGGATAGGACCTCCAACCAAGAGACCCAGTACTTC
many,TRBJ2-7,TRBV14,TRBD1,CASSQIPGGEYEQYF,TGTGCCAGCAGCCAAATCCCAGGGGGCGAGTACGAGCAGTACTTC
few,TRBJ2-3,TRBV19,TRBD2,CASKVGRAGDTQYF,TGTGCATCTAAGGTCGGGAGGGCCGGAGATACGCAGTATTTT
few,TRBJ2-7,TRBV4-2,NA,CASSQDTGEGEQYF,TGTGCCAGCAGCCAAGATACGGGAGAGGGCGAGCAGTACTTC
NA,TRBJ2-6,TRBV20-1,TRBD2,CSARTSGGSGANVLTF,TGCAGTGCACGGACTAGCGGGGGCTCTGGGGCCAACGTCCTGACTTTC
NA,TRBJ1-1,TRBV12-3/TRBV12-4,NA,CASSPRRITEAFF,TGTGCCAGCAGTCCTAGGCGGATCACTGAAGCTTTCTTT
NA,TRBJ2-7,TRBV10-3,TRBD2,CASHGTSGFGYEQYF,TGTGCCAGCCACGGGACTAGCGGTTTCGGCTACGAGCAGTACTTC
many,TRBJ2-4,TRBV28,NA,CASSLGATRGIQYF,TGTGCCAGCAGTTTAGGAGCGACCCGTGGCATTCAGTACTTC
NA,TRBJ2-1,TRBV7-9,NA,CASSPSVFGARDHEQFF,TGTGCCAGCAGTCCCTCGGTCTTCGGGGCCCGGGATCATGAGCAGTTCTTC
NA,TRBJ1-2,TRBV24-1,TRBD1,CATSDLSGGDYGYTF,TGTGCCACCAGTGATTTGTCAGGGGGCGACTATGGCTACACCTTC
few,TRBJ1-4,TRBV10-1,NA,CASTPGNRRSRDEKLFF,TGCGCCAGCACCCCGGGGAACAGAAGGAGCAGGGATGAAAAACTGTTTTTT
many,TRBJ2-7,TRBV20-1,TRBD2,CSAGPLASGRTLASYEQYF,TGCAGTGCTGGGCCTTTGGCTAGCGGGAGAACACTGGCATCCTACGAGCAGTACTTC
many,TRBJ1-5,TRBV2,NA,CASSVSGFESNQPQHF,TGTGCCAGCAGTGTCTCCGGGTTTGAAAGCAATCAGCCCCAGCATTTT
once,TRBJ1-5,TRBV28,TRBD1,CASKQRWGQGHNQPQHF,TGTGCCAGCAAACAACGGTGGGGACAGGGGCACAATCAGCCCCAGCATTTT
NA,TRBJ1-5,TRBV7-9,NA,CASSSTVAPAGQPQHF,TGTGCCAGCAGCTCAACAGTCGCCCCCGCCGGTCAGCCCCAGCATTTT
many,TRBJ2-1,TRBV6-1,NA,CASSEGPLNYNEQFF,TGTGCCAGCAGTGAAGGACCGTTGAATTACAATGAGCAGTTCTTC
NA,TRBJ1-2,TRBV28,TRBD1,CASRTGTALDYGYTF,TGTGCCAGCAGAACCGGGACAGCTCTTGACTATGGCTACACCTTC
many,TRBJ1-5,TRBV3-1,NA,CASSQGGYSNQPQHF,TGTGCCAGCAGCCAAGGAGGTTATAGCAATCAGCCCCAGCATTTT
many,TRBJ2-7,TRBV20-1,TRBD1,CSARDGTEGYYEQYF,TGCAGTGCTAGAGATGGGACAGAAGGTTACTACGAGCAGTACTTC
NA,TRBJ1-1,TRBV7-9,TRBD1,CASSPRQGATEAFF,TGTGCCAGCAGCCCACGACAGGGGGCCACTGAAGCTTTCTTT
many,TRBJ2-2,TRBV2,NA,CASSAQGWELFF,TGTGCCAGCAGTGCCCAGGGTTGGGAGCTGTTTTTT
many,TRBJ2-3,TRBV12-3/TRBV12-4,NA,CASSGRKGTDTQYF,TGTGCCAGCAGTGGAAGAAAGGGCACAGATACGCAGTATTTT
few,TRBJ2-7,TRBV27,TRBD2,CASSTHTSGNPYEQYF,TGTGCCAGCAGTACCCACACTAGCGGGAACCCCTACGAGCAGTACTTC
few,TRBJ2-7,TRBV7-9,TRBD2,CASGRLAAEQYF,TGTGCCAGCGGCAGACTAGCGGCAGAGCAGTACTTC
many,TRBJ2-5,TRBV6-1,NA,CASSRGTYMKTQYF,TGTGCCAGCAGTAGGGGGACTTATATGAAGACCCAGTACTTC
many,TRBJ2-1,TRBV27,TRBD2,CASRTLAGGYNEQFF,TGTGCCAGCAGGACCCTAGCGGGTGGCTACAATGAGCAGTTCTTC
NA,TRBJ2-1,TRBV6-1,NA,CASSAQGPLSPYNEQFF,TGTGCCAGCAGTGCCCAGGGACCCCTCTCTCCCTACAATGAGCAGTTCTTC
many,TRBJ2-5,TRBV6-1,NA,CASTPSTGSEETQYF,TGTGCCAGCACCCCAAGCACGGGGTCCGAAGAGACCCAGTACTTC
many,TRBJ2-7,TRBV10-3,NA,CAISESTSRSYEQYF,TGTGCCATCAGTGAGTCCACTAGCCGATCCTACGAGCAGTACTTC
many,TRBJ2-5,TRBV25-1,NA,CASAIFGQETQYF,TGTGCCAGCGCCATATTCGGTCAAGAGACCCAGTACTTC
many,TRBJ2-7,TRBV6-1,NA,CATGSYEQYF,TGTGCCACCGGCTCCTACGAGCAGTACTTC
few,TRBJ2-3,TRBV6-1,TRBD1,CASSQGTGVTDTQYF,TGTGCCAGCAGTCAAGGGACAGGGGTTACAGATACGCAGTATTTT
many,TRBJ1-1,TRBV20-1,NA,CSARGQYETEAFF,TGCAGTGCTAGGGGACAATACGAGACTGAAGCTTTCTTT
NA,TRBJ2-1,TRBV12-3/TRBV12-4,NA,CASSSGRGTGQFF,TGTGCCAGCAGTTCTGGAAGGGGAACGGGGCAGTTCTTC
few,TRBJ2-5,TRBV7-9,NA,CAGSLDGGMGQYF,TGTGCCGGCAGCTTAGATGGCGGGATGGGTCAGTACTTC